The 10 T cell receptor beta chains below come from one sample, sequenced in a study of graft-versus-host responses after intestinal transplantation (TCRdb year 2021). These receptors have no known antigen. Receptors were amplified or captured by the immunoSEQ multiplex PCR assay. Drawn from immuneACCESS, this table holds only the in-frame rearrangements with V and J called that TCRdb kept. Clones are partly lost; checked studies trace under half to an unresolved V gene and leave the rest unexplained. This sample comprises approximately 90,000 clones, approximately 90% of them detected only once. The ten largest make up 0.28% of the sample. The time point tag for this specimen amounts to: cells obtained before transplantation from donor or recipient. The specimen comprised unstimulated CD4+ T cells sorted from spleen or lymph node cells, sampled before transplant. Receptors originate from a human donor who was the organ donor for an intestinal transplant.

This chain uses TRBV9 with TRBJ2-3; a possible D gene is TRBD1 (6 bases). The germline CDR1 and CDR2 sequences are SGDLS and YYNGEE. The CDR3 consists of 14 residues. V gave up 1 base and J gave up 6 bases, with 12 bases separating them. The CDR3 reads CASSVLGGPDTQYF. The CDR3 nucleotides are TGTGCCAGCAGCGTACTTGGGGGCCCGGATACGCAGTATTTT.

The chain uses TRBV6-5 and TRBJ2-7, with 9 bases aligning to TRBD2. J was trimmed by 2 bases and V by 4 bases; bases with no gene match: 6. CDR1 MNHEY and CDR2 SVGAGI come from the germline V gene. This CDR3 is 15 amino acids long. The CDR3: CASSSKRGVPYEQYF. In DNA form, the CDR3 reads TGTGCCAGCAGTTCGAAGCGGGGGGTACCCTACGAGCAGTACTTC.

The chain links TRBV4-3 to TRBJ2-1; D gene ambiguous. Trimming cost V 4 bases and J 6 bases, with 16 bases left between them. The germline gives CDR1 LGHNA, CDR2 YSLEER. This CDR3 is built from 15 residues. Here the CDR3 DNA reads TGCGCCAGCAGCCCCACTTTCCCCTCGGGCAATGAGCAGTTCTTC. It is translated as CASSPTFPSGNEQFF.

The rearrangement joins TRBV11-3 to TRBJ2-2; 8 bases match TRBD2. The CDR3 is made up of 15 amino acids. V dropped 1 base and J dropped 7; count of bases not matched to a gene: 5. Germline CDR1 reads SGHNT; CDR2 reads YENEEA. The CDR3 DNA follows: TGTGCCAGCAGCTTAGGATTAGCGGGGCGCGGGGAGCTGTTTTTT. Protein: CASSLGLAGRGELFF.

The V and J genes are TRBV5-1 and TRBJ2-3, with 7 nucleotides matching TRBD1. The V and J ends lost 4 bases and 4 bases, in that order; junction bases with no gene match: 3. Germline values: CDR1 SGHRS, CDR2 YFSETQ. The CDR3 sequence is 13 residues long. The CDR3 loop is CASSEQGADTQYF. CDR3 coding DNA: TGCGCCAGCAGCGAGCAGGGGGCAGATACGCAGTATTTT.

The chain employs TRBV28 and TRBJ2-3; 12 bases map to TRBD2. Germline V gives CDR1 MDHEN, CDR2 SYDVKM. The ends lost 6 bases at V and 4 bases at J; junction bases unmatched: 5. The CDR3 extends over 15 amino acids. CDR3 sequence (DNA): TGTGCCAGCAGACTTGGACTAGCGGGATCAGATACGCAGTATTTT. It encodes CASRLGLAGSDTQYF.

The genes are TRBV7-9 and TRBJ1-1; D ambiguous. V was pared by 1 base and J by 6 bases, with 9 bases between. Germline CDR1 SEHNR, CDR2 FQNEAQ (reference sequence). CDR3 size: 13 residues. The CDR3, as DNA: TGTGCCAGCAGCTTAGTACCCAACTCTGAAGCTTTCTTT. Its protein is CASSLVPNSEAFF.

J is TRBJ2-1 and V is TRBV28, with 16 nucleotides matching TRBD2. The trim removed 5 bases at V and 12 bases at J, leaving 13 bases unmatched. The length of the CDR3 is 17 residues. In germline, CDR1 is MDHEN, CDR2 SYDVKM. CDR3 sequence: CASSLPGLAGGKGGQFF. DNA of the CDR3: TGTGCCAGCAGTCTTCCGGGACTAGCGGGAGGGAAGGGAGGGCAGTTCTTC.

The V gene is TRBV7-6, the J gene TRBJ1-2; 7 bases are a match to TRBD1. Per the germline V gene, CDR1 is SGHVS and CDR2 is FNYEAQ. The CDR3 sequence is 13 residues long. J was trimmed by 8 bases and V by 4 bases; bases with no gene match: 7. The CDR3 reads CASSSQDREGYTF. The CDR3 DNA follows: TGTGCCAGCAGCTCCCAAGACAGGGAGGGCTACACCTTC.

V and J are TRBV6-5 and TRBJ1-6; D is possibly TRBD1 (6 bases). V lost 2 bases, J lost 10 bases, and 18 bases lay in between. The CDR3 is 16 amino acids. Germline V CDR1 and CDR2: MNHEY, SVGAGI. CDR3: CASSYDAGAPDSPLHF. CDR3 DNA: TGTGCCAGCAGTTACGATGCGGGGGCGCCAGACTCACCCCTCCACTTT.